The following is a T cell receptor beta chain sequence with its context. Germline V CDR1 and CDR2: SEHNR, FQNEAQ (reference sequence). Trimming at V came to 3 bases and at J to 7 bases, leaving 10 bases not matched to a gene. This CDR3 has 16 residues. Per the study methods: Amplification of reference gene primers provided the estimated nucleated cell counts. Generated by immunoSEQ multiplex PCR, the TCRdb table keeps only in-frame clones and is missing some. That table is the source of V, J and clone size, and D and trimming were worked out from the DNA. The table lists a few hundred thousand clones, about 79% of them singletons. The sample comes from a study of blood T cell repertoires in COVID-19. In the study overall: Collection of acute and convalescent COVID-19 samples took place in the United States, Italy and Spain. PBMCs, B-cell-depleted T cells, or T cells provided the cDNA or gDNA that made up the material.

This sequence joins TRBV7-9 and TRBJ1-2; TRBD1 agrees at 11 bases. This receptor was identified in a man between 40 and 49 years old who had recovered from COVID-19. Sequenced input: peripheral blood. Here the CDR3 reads CASSFLVGQGASGYTF. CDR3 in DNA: TGTGCCAGCAGCTTTCTGGTAGGACAGGGGGCTTCTGGCTACACCTTC.